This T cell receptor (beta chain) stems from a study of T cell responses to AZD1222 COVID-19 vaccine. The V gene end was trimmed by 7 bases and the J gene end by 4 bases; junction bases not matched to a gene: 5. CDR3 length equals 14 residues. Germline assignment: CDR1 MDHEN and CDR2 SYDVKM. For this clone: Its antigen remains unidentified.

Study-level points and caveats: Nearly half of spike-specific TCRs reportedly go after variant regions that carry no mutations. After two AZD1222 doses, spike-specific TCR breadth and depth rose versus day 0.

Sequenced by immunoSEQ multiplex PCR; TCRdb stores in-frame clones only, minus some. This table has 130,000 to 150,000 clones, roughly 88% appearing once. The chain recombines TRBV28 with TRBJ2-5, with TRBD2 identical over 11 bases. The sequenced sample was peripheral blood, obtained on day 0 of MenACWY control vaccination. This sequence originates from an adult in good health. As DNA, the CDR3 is TGTGCCAGCAAACTAGCGGGAGAAACAGAGACCCAGTACTTC. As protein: CASKLAGETETQYF.